The clone carrying this T cell receptor beta chain was recorded many times. What it binds is not known. The CDR3 runs to 12 residues. The ends were cut back, 0 bases at V and 7 bases at J, with 4 bases in the middle. CDR1 is LNHNV, CDR2 YYDKDF, per germline (reference sequence). The data were obtained in a study of human T cells and chemical hapten exposure. Whole-study findings and limits: Expanded TCRs showed more large CDR3 clusters than pre-sensitization or healthy control sets.

Sample time point: patch test 2, 6 weeks after DPC sensitization. The treatment: therapeutic diphenylcyclopropenone sensitization with weekly scalp DPC. TCRdb re-called the RACE reads through MiXCR, storing one row per CDR3 protein. Seen here are about 73,000 distinct CDR3 sequences, around 7.9% observed once, and the top ten hold around 3%. The chain couples TRBV15 to TRBJ1-5; D uncertain. This TCR derives from a woman between 50 and 59 years old with alopecia areata. Some clones in this sample may be carry-over from other donors' samples. Sequenced here: whole blood, sampled in connection with sensitization to the hapten diphenylcyclopropenone (DPC). The CDR3 sequence: CATSRDNQPQHF. In nucleotides, the CDR3 is TGTGCCACCAGCAGAGATAACCAGCCCCAGCATTTT.